One and the same sample provided the 20 T cell receptor beta chains below, sequenced in a study of T cell repertoires in cytomegalovirus infection. Each CDR3 protein is one row after TCRdb ran MiXCR on the reads. Among around 210,000 distinct CDR3 sequences listed, 5% to 8.5% were seen once. Material: PBMCs. The receptors were gathered from a human donor in good health (CMV status not recorded). Some clones in this sample may be carry-over from other donors' samples.

This clonotype was counted at least ten times. The chain has TRBV11-2 and TRBJ2-7; D is possibly TRBD1 or TRBD2 (5 bases each). The germline V gene encodes CDR1 SGHAT and CDR2 FQNNGV. CDR3 length equals 19 residues. V shed 5 bases and J shed 0 bases, with 26 bases lying between them. The CDR3 DNA follows: TGTGCCAGCAGCCCCACCCCGGGACGTCTCCCCTGGAGCTCCTACGAGCAGTACTTC. Its protein product is CASSPTPGRLPWSSYEQYF.

This clonotype was counted many times. The chain is built from TRBV9 and TRBJ1-1, with D unresolved. This CDR3 spans 14 amino acids. V lost 0 bases and J lost 1, with 7 bases in between. Germline V gene lookup returns CDR1 SGDLS and CDR2 YYNGEE. Written as DNA, the CDR3 is TGTGCCAGCAGCGTAGTAGCGGAGAACACTGAAGCTTTCTTT. This gives the protein CASSVVAENTEAFF.

There are a few counts of this clonotype. V usage is TRBV20-1 and J usage is TRBJ1-2; D call uncertain. CDR1 is DFQATT and CDR2 is SNEGSKA in the germline V gene (reference sequence). The ends were cut back, 3 bases at V and 4 bases at J, with 9 bases in the middle. The CDR3 spans 12 residues. CDR3 sequence (DNA): TGCAGTGCTAGCCCGGGCAGCTATGGCTACACCTTC. This gives the protein CSASPGSYGYTF.

This clonotype was detected many times. This chain connects TRBV28 to TRBJ1-2; maybe TRBD1 (5 bases). The V end lost 2 bases, the J end lost 1 base, and 11 bases lay between the germline ends. The germline CDR1 and CDR2 sequences are MDHEN and SYDVKM. The CDR3 consists of 15 residues. In DNA form, the CDR3 reads TGTGCCAGCAGTTTAACTACGCAGGGTAACTATGGCTACACCTTC. It specifies CASSLTTQGNYGYTF.

This clonotype has ten or more counts. The V and J genes are TRBV6-1 and TRBJ2-5; 7 bases match TRBD2. Germline-derived CDR1 and CDR2 are MNHNS and SASEGT. The ends lost 6 bases at V and 4 bases at J; junction bases unmatched: 5. This CDR3 is built from 13 residues. CDR3 amino acids: CASSRTSGETQYF. CDR3 coding DNA: TGTGCCAGCAGCCGGACTAGTGGAGAGACCCAGTACTTC.

The sample holds many counts of this clonotype. The chain is built from TRBV5-1 and TRBJ2-7; 7 bases align to TRBD1. CDR3 size: 14 residues. J was trimmed by 2 bases and V by 4 bases; bases with no gene match: 6. Germline V gene lookup returns CDR1 SGHRS and CDR2 YFSETQ. As DNA, the CDR3 is TGCGCCAGCAGCGGCGTAGGGACAGCCTACGAGCAGTACTTC. Translated, it gives CASSGVGTAYEQYF.

This clonotype occurred many times. The CDR3 sequence: CASSLARAGGIYNEQFF. The CDR3 nucleotides read TGTGCCAGCAGCTTAGCACGGGCGGGGGGAATCTACAATGAGCAGTTCTTC. The chain carries TRBV7-9 and TRBJ2-1, with 8 bases lining up with TRBD2. Germline trimming cut 0 bases from V and 3 bases from J; bases unmatched to any gene: 7. The CDR3 runs to 17 residues. The V gene's germline CDR1 is SEHNR and CDR2 FQNEAQ (reference sequence). Full variable domain (rest looked up from reference TRBV7-9 and TRBJ2-1): DTGVSQNPRHKITKRGQNVTFRCDPISEHNRLYWYRQTLGQGPEFLTYFQNEAQLEKSRLLSDRFSAERPKGSFSTLEIQRTEQGDSAMYLCASSLARAGGIYNEQFFGPGTRLTVL.

This clonotype was detected many times. The chain employs TRBV6-2 or TRBV6-3 and TRBJ1-2; no reliable D call. From germline, CDR1 is MNHEY and CDR2 SVGEGT. The CDR3 loop spans 13 amino acids. Trimming pared 6 bases from V and 8 bases from J, leaving 16 bases between. The CDR3 sequence is CASSPLEGRGYTF. CDR3 in DNA: TGTGCCAGCAGCCCGCTGGAGGGTCGCGGCTACACCTTC.

This clonotype has at least ten counts. V usage is TRBV7-2 and J usage is TRBJ1-4, with 8 bases lining up with TRBD1. CDR3 size: 14 residues. Germline V gives CDR1 SGHTA, CDR2 FQGNSA. The junction had 3 bases not matched to a gene; V was cut back by 1 base and J by 8 bases. The DNA of the CDR3 is TGTGCCAGCAGCTTAGGCAGGGGGCGCGAAAAACTGTTTTTT. Its protein is CASSLGRGREKLFF.

This clonotype was counted many times. For the CDR3, the DNA is TGTGCCAGCAGCTCGGCCGGGACATATGAAAAACTGTTTTTT. Encoded protein: CASSSAGTYEKLFF. The rearrangement links TRBV7-2 to TRBJ1-4, with D perhaps matching TRBD1 (6 bases). Trimming took 4 bases from V and 6 from J, leaving 12 bases between them. The CDR3 is 14 residues long. From germline, CDR1 is SGHTA and CDR2 FQGNSA.

This clonotype was recorded at least ten times. This chain links TRBV20-1 with TRBJ1-5; unclear D gene. The V end lost 2 bases, the J end lost 5 bases, and 10 bases lay between the germline ends. Looked up from germline, CDR1 is DFQATT and CDR2 is SNEGSKA (reference sequence). The CDR3 sequence is 13 residues long. The CDR3, as DNA: TGCAGTGCTAGACTCTCTAGGGATCAGCCCCAGCATTTT. It encodes CSARLSRDQPQHF.

This clonotype was detected many times. The rearrangement joins TRBV7-2 to TRBJ1-1, with 8 bases aligning to TRBD1. This CDR3 comprises 14 residues. Germline V lookup: CDR1 SGHTA, CDR2 FQGNSA. The V gene end was trimmed by 3 bases and the J gene end by 4 bases; junction bases not matched to a gene: 4. Here the CDR3 reads CASSFHQGATEAFF. CDR3 DNA: TGTGCCAGCAGCTTCCATCAGGGGGCCACTGAAGCTTTCTTT.

This clonotype was detected many times. The chain links TRBV2 to TRBJ1-5; D gene unclear. Trimming pared 2 bases from V and 0 bases from J, leaving 5 bases between. The CDR3 is 14 residues long. CDR1 is SNHLY, CDR2 FYNNEI, per germline. In nucleotides, the CDR3 is TGTGCCAGCAGTGAATTCTTTAGCAATCAGCCCCAGCATTTT. Its translation: CASSEFFSNQPQHF.

The sample holds a few counts of this clonotype. V gene TRBV20-1 combines with J gene TRBJ2-5; no clear D gene. With 5 bases removed from V and 2 bases from J, the gap between germline ends came to 18 bases. CDR3 length: 15 amino acids. CDR1 is DFQATT, CDR2 SNEGSKA, per germline (reference sequence). CDR3 bases: TGCAGTGCTCACCCAGTCCTTAAGGGACAAGAGACCCAGTACTTC. This sequence encodes CSAHPVLKGQETQYF.

This clonotype was detected many times. The chain couples TRBV2 to TRBJ2-1; 9 nucleotides align to TRBD2. The length of the CDR3 is 16 residues. The V gene end was trimmed by 3 bases and the J gene end by 4 bases; junction bases not matched to a gene: 7. CDR1 and CDR2 from the germline V gene are SNHLY and FYNNEI. DNA of the CDR3: TGTGCCAGCAGTGATGCCGGGACTAGCCCTTACAATGAGCAGTTCTTC. Amino acid sequence: CASSDAGTSPYNEQFF. Filled out from reference TRBV2 and TRBJ2-1, the complete variable domain reads EPEVTQTPSHQVTQMGQEVILRCVPISNHLYFYWYRQILGQKVEFLVSFYNNEISEKSEIFDDQFSVERPDGSNFTLKIRSTKLEDSAMYFCASSDAGTSPYNEQFFGPGTRLTVL.

This clonotype was detected many times. V usage is TRBV7-6 and J usage is TRBJ1-1, with D tentatively TRBD1 (5 bases). The CDR3 is made up of 17 amino acids. CDR1 and CDR2 (germline): SGHVS, FNYEAQ. V was cut by 1 base and J by 2 bases, with 17 bases left in between. The CDR3 reads CASSLEGGGVRNTEAFF. The CDR3 coding sequence is TGTGCCAGCAGCTTAGAGGGCGGGGGAGTCCGAAACACTGAAGCTTTCTTT.

This clonotype has only a few counts. V is TRBV4-3 and J is TRBJ2-5; either TRBD1 or TRBD2 may fit D (6 bases each). Trimming shortened V by 0 bases and J by 4 bases, and 18 bases separated the two germline ends. CDR1 is LGHNA and CDR2 is YSLEER in the germline V gene. The CDR3 contains 17 residues. DNA for the CDR3: TGCGCCAGCAGCCAAGATAGCGGCGGCAGGGGCCGAGAGACCCAGTACTTC. This gives the protein CASSQDSGGRGRETQYF.

The table lists this clonotype with many counts. The rearrangement links TRBV7-2 to TRBJ2-5; TRBD1 matches 7 bases. With V trimmed by 5 bases and J by 5 bases, 11 bases remained unmatched. CDR1 is SGHTA, CDR2 FQGNSA, per germline. CDR3 length: 15 amino acids. The CDR3, as DNA: TGTGCCAGCAGCCCACAGACAGGGAGTGGCGAGACCCAGTACTTC. This codes for CASSPQTGSGETQYF.

This clonotype was seen many times. V gene TRBV7-7 combines with J gene TRBJ1-1; D is possibly TRBD1 (6 bases). This CDR3 has 13 amino acids. Germline V gene lookup returns CDR1 SSHAT and CDR2 FNYEAQ (reference sequence). With 5 bases removed from V and 2 bases from J, the gap between germline ends came to 9 bases. This chain's CDR3 is CASSTGPNTEAFF. The CDR3 region has the DNA TGTGCCAGCAGCACAGGGCCCAACACTGAAGCTTTCTTT.

At least ten counts were recorded for this clonotype. The V and J genes are TRBV14 and TRBJ2-2; no firm D call. Germline CDR1 reads SGHDN; CDR2 reads FVKESK. The CDR3 loop spans 12 amino acids. Trimming stripped 7 bases from V and 2 bases from J, with 5 bases between. The CDR3 region is CASNVNTGELFF. The CDR3 DNA is TGTGCCAGCAACGTTAACACCGGGGAGCTGTTTTTT.